One sample yielded the 4 T cell receptor beta chains listed below, sequenced in a study of T cell changes during pregnancy in multiple sclerosis. Generated by immunoSEQ multiplex PCR, the TCRdb table keeps only in-frame clones and is missing some. The sample carries roughly 110,000 clones, less than 95% recorded once. The sample here was peripheral blood, taken before pregnancy. These TCRs come from a female donor with multiple sclerosis, enrolled in a pregnancy study.

V usage is TRBV6-1 and J usage is TRBJ2-5; D unclear. The CDR3 spans 15 residues. Germline V gene sequence: CDR1 MNHNS, CDR2 SASEGT. V dropped 6 bases and J dropped 3 bases, with 17 bases sitting between them. As DNA, the CDR3 is TGTGCCAGCAGATATTACAAGTCTTCCGAAGAGACCCAGTACTTC. Translation: CASRYYKSSEETQYF.

The chain couples TRBV27 to TRBJ2-7; 10 nucleotides agree with TRBD1. V trimming: 6 bases; J trimming: 2 bases; junction bases outside the gene matches: 4. This CDR3 is built from 14 residues. Germline values: CDR1 MNHEY, CDR2 SMNVEV (reference sequence). As DNA, the CDR3 is TGTGCCAGCAGCCTCGGGACAGGGGCCTACGAGCAGTACTTC. Residues: CASSLGTGAYEQYF.

V usage is TRBV13 and J usage is TRBJ2-4, with D hard to call. V was pared by 0 bases and J by 9 bases, with 9 bases between. This CDR3 has 13 amino acids. CDR1 and CDR2 from the germline V gene are PRHDT and FYEKMQ (reference sequence). CDR3 residues: CASSLGSGFIQYF. CDR3 DNA: TGTGCCAGCAGCTTAGGTAGTGGTTTCATTCAGTACTTC.

V and J are TRBV5-8 and TRBJ1-5; 10 nucleotides agree with TRBD1. V shed 3 bases, J shed 2 bases, and the junction held 2 bases outside the gene matches. The length of the CDR3 is 15 residues. Germline CDR1 SGHTS, CDR2 YDEGEE. CDR3 in DNA: TGTGCCAGCAGCTCAGGGACAGGGGGCAATCAGCCCCAGCATTTT. This sequence encodes CASSSGTGGNQPQHF.